This TCR beta chain was found in a study of blood T cell repertoires in COVID-19. Assay used: immunoSEQ multiplex PCR; TCRdb lists only in-frame clones, some missing. The sample contains about 320,000 clones, over 75% of which appear only once. Participants had their cohort set by participant-reported clinical history. V was clipped by 0 bases and J by 6 bases, with 8 bases between them. Germline CDR1 and CDR2: KGHSY and FQNENV. This CDR3 has 13 residues. The sequencing input was PBMCs or T cells enriched from blood (not recorded which). The TCR comes from a woman under 30 who had recovered from COVID-19. V gene TRBV16 combines with J gene TRBJ1-1; D remains unclear. CDR3 bases: TGTGCCAGCAGCCAATCCACAGTGTCTGAAGCTTTCTTT. Translation gives CASSQSTVSEAFF.